Below, one T cell receptor (beta chain) is given with its context. Its cognate antigen is unknown. This sample stems from a study of T cell responses to AZD1222 COVID-19 vaccine. Assay: immunoSEQ multiplex PCR; the TCRdb copy retains only in-frame clones and omits some. The table lists 70,000 to 75,000 clones, 80% of them singletons. Findings and caveats of the study: Reportedly, nearly half the spike-specific TCRs target unmutated variant regions. Repertoire sampling happened only post peak T cell response. Spike-wide coverage was observed for vaccine-associated CD4 TCRs, with dominant responses at 160-218 and 743-854. Spike-specific TCR breadth and depth went up after people got two AZD1222 doses.

The germline CDR1 and CDR2 sequences are MNHEY and SMNVEV (reference sequence). V was trimmed by 5 bases and J by 2 bases, leaving 11 bases between them. The CDR3 covers 14 residues. The sample consisted of peripheral blood, taken 28 days after the second AZD1222 dose. The sequence was obtained from an adult who received the AZD1222 COVID-19 vaccine. The genes are TRBV27 and TRBJ2-3, with a possible D match to TRBD1 (5 bases). The CDR3 DNA sequence: TGTGCCAGCAGTAAGGGGTACGCCACAGATACGCAGTATTTT. This sequence encodes CASSKGYATDTQYF.